These 26 T cell receptor beta chains share one sample of origin, sequenced in a study of blood T cell repertoires in COVID-19. Sequencing was performed with immunoSEQ multiplex PCR; in TCRdb, only in-frame clones are kept and a portion is missing. The table records about 240,000 clones, 70% to 90% of them present only once. The sequenced sample was peripheral blood. Every receptor here comes from a woman in her forties or fifties with COVID-19, enrolled during active disease.

The rearrangement uses TRBV5-1 and TRBJ1-2, with 9 positions matching TRBD1. CDR3 size: 14 residues. Unmatched junction bases numbered 8, after V lost 3 bases and J lost 8 bases. Germline V gene lookup returns CDR1 SGHRS and CDR2 YFSETQ. The CDR3 region has the DNA TGCGCCAGCAGCTCGGGGGACAGGGTAGACGGCTACACCTTC. Protein sequence: CASSSGDRVDGYTF.

This rearrangement joins TRBV14 to TRBJ1-4; 9 nucleotides line up with TRBD1. CDR3 size: 16 residues. V trimming: 1 base; J trimming: 4 bases; junction bases outside the gene matches: 4. Germline V gene lookup returns CDR1 SGHDN and CDR2 FVKESK. The CDR3 sequence is CASSQGGQGFNEKLFF. CDR3 coding DNA: TGTGCCAGCAGCCAAGGGGGACAGGGCTTTAATGAAAAACTGTTTTTT. Complete variable domain (other parts from reference TRBV14 and TRBJ1-4): EAGVTQFPSHSVIEKGQTVTLRCDPISGHDNLYWYRRVMGKEIKFLLHFVKESKQDESGMPNNRFLAERTGGTYSTLKVQPAELEDSGVYFCASSQGGQGFNEKLFFGSGTQLSVL.

This chain uses TRBV19 with TRBJ2-1; D unresolved. Germline-derived CDR1 and CDR2 are LNHDA and SQIVND (reference sequence). The CDR3 covers 14 residues. Trimming stripped 2 bases from V and 8 bases from J, with 13 bases between. Here the CDR3 DNA reads TGTGCCAGTAGTATATGGTTAATCAGCGATGAGCAGTTCTTC. Translating it yields CASSIWLISDEQFF.

V usage is TRBV24-1 and J usage is TRBJ1-1; D remains ambiguous. This CDR3 has 14 amino acids. The germline V gene encodes CDR1 KGHDR and CDR2 SFDVKD. The V gene lost 4 bases and the J gene lost 10 bases, with 18 bases spanning the gap. The CDR3 coding sequence is TGTGCCACCAGTGAGACTCGAGGAACGGGTCGAGCTTTCTTT. It codes for CATSETRGTGRAFF.

V and J are TRBV25-1 and TRBJ1-5, with TRBD1 matching 7 bases. J lost 4 bases, V lost 8 bases, and 5 bases had no gene match. The CDR3 contains 13 residues. CDR1 is MGHDK and CDR2 is SYGVNS in the germline V gene. The CDR3: CASAPQGNQPQHF. The CDR3 DNA sequence: TGTGCCAGCGCCCCACAGGGGAATCAGCCCCAGCATTTT.

Concerning this clone: Other DNA sequences of this sample code for an identical CDR3. The V call is TRBV3-1 (or the pseudogene TRBV3-2), the J call TRBJ2-3; 12 nucleotides agree with TRBD2. The CDR3 loop spans 15 amino acids. The junction had 2 bases not matched to a gene; V was cut back by 6 bases and J by 1 base. CDR1 is LGHDT, CDR2 YNNKEL, per germline (reference sequence). CDR3 loop: CASRLAGGGTDTQYF. CDR3 in DNA: TGTGCCAGCAGGCTAGCGGGGGGGGGCACAGATACGCAGTATTTT.

The chain combines TRBV28 with TRBJ2-7, with TRBD1 identical over 9 bases. CDR1 and CDR2 from the germline V gene are MDHEN and SYDVKM. J was trimmed by 5 bases and V by 5 bases; bases with no gene match: 4. The CDR3 is made up of 13 amino acids. CDR3 in amino acids: CASSPNRGHEQYV. The CDR3 DNA reads TGTGCCAGCAGTCCAAACAGGGGGCACGAGCAGTACGTC.

The chain links TRBV30 to TRBJ2-1, with TRBD1 as a possible D gene (5 bases). Germline V gene sequence: CDR1 GTSNPN, CDR2 SVGIG (reference sequence). V gave up 4 bases and J gave up 2 bases, with 15 bases separating them. The CDR3 extends over 15 amino acids. CDR3 DNA sequence: TGTGCCTGGACCCCGGACACCTTAACCTACAATGAGCAGTTCTTC. This translates into CAWTPDTLTYNEQFF.

Points on this clone: In the same sample, other DNA sequences code for this CDR3. The chain recombines TRBV5-1 with TRBJ1-2; D not resolved. Germline lookup yields CDR1 SGHRS and CDR2 YFSETQ. Trimming cost V 0 bases and J 8 bases, with 8 bases left between them. This CDR3 is 12 amino acids long. The CDR3 nucleotides read TGCGCCAGCAGCTTGGGCCCGGGAGGCTACACCTTC. It codes for CASSLGPGGYTF.

The chain links TRBV6-5 to TRBJ1-2; D not certain. Germline values: CDR1 MNHEY, CDR2 SVGAGI. The CDR3 is made up of 12 amino acids. Trimming removed 0 bases from V and 9 bases from J, with 8 bases in between. The CDR3 DNA sequence: TGTGCCAGCAGTTACTCCGGGTCAAGCTACACCTTC. It yields the protein CASSYSGSSYTF.

The CDR3: CATSRGQAPYGYTF. The CDR3 DNA sequence: TGTGCCACCAGCAGAGGACAGGCGCCCTATGGCTACACCTTC. The rearrangement links TRBV15 to TRBJ1-2; weak D call: TRBD1 (6 bases). The CDR3 contains 14 residues. Trimming took off 1 base at V and 4 bases at J, with 10 bases between the two ends. Germline V gene lookup returns CDR1 LNHNV and CDR2 YYDKDF (reference sequence).

Comment on this clone: Other DNA sequences in this sample translate to the same CDR3. The chain links TRBV19 to TRBJ1-1; D unclear. The CDR3 is 14 amino acids. With 2 bases removed from V and 1 base from J, the gap between germline ends came to 8 bases. The germline V gene encodes CDR1 LNHDA and CDR2 SQIVND (reference sequence). The CDR3 DNA is TGTGCCAGTAGTATACGGGCGGGGAACACTGAAGCTTTCTTT. It yields the protein CASSIRAGNTEAFF.

The chain carries TRBV19 and TRBJ1-1; TRBD1 matches 9 bases. The junction had 5 bases not matched to a gene; V was cut back by 5 bases and J by 4 bases. This CDR3 comprises 14 residues. Looked up from germline, CDR1 is LNHDA and CDR2 is SQIVND (reference sequence). Here the CDR3 reads CASSAGTGITEAFF. CDR3 in DNA: TGTGCCAGTAGTGCCGGGACAGGGATCACTGAAGCTTTCTTT.

This chain connects TRBV28 to TRBJ1-4; D ambiguous. There are 14 residues in the CDR3. The V gene's germline CDR1 is MDHEN and CDR2 SYDVKM. Trimming pared 5 bases from V and 8 bases from J, leaving 15 bases between. The CDR3 region has the DNA TGTGCCAGCAGTCCCGGGATAGCAGGCGAAAAACTGTTTTTT. It translates to CASSPGIAGEKLFF.

This clone was recorded only once. The chain joins TRBV6-5 to TRBJ1-5; tentative D call: TRBD1 (5 bases). V lost 6 bases, J lost 4 bases, and 10 bases lay in between. CDR1 MNHEY and CDR2 SVGAGI come from the germline V gene. The CDR3 extends over 13 amino acids. CDR3 DNA sequence: TGTGCCAGCAGCATCGACAGAAATCAGCCCCAGCATTTT. It translates to CASSIDRNQPQHF.

This chain uses TRBV20-1 with TRBJ1-2; unclear D gene. V was trimmed by 4 bases and J by 0 bases, leaving 12 bases between them. This CDR3 is 14 amino acids long. Per the germline V gene, CDR1 is DFQATT and CDR2 is SNEGSKA (reference sequence). The CDR3, as DNA: TGCAGTGCTAATGACATCTCAGCTAACTATGGCTACACCTTC. This codes for CSANDISANYGYTF.

The gene calls are TRBV28 and TRBJ1-2, with D uncertain. The CDR3 runs 13 residues. Germline V CDR1 and CDR2: MDHEN, SYDVKM. V lost 4 bases and J 8 bases, leaving 14 bases between the germline ends. Here the CDR3 reads CASSSRRRGGYTF. CDR3 DNA: TGTGCCAGCAGTTCCCGGCGGCGTGGCGGCTACACCTTC.

The rearrangement uses TRBV11-3 and TRBJ2-1, with TRBD2 identical over 7 bases. Germline V gene lookup returns CDR1 SGHNT and CDR2 YENEEA. CDR3 length equals 16 residues. The V segment lost 4 bases and the J segment 4 bases; nucleotides outside the gene matches: 10. The CDR3 sequence is CASSSLAAGVYNEQFF. CDR3 coding DNA: TGTGCCAGCAGCTCATTAGCGGCGGGGGTGTACAATGAGCAGTTCTTC. The full variable domain, with the rest looked up from reference TRBV11-3 and TRBJ2-1, is EAGVVQSPRYKIIEKKQPVAFWCNPISGHNTLYWYLQNLGQGPELLIRYENEEAVDDSQLPKDRFSAERLKGVDSTLKIQPAELGDSAVYLCASSSLAAGVYNEQFFGPGTRLTVL.

The chain's CDR3 is CASSVGLRGTNTGELFF. DNA of the CDR3: TGTGCCAGCAGCGTGGGTCTTCGGGGGACGAACACCGGGGAGCTGTTTTTT. V and J are TRBV9 and TRBJ2-2, with a possible D match to TRBD2 (6 bases). From germline, CDR1 is SGDLS and CDR2 YYNGEE. CDR3 size: 17 residues. V lost 2 bases and J 0 bases, leaving 14 bases between the germline ends.

DNA for the CDR3: TGTGCCAGTAGTACGACTAGCGGCACAGATACGCAGTATTTT. Residues: CASSTTSGTDTQYF. V usage is TRBV19 and J usage is TRBJ2-3; 8 bases line up with TRBD2. Germline CDR1 LNHDA, CDR2 SQIVND (reference sequence). The trim removed 4 bases at V and 1 base at J, leaving 1 base unmatched. This CDR3 contains 14 residues.

The V call is TRBV30, the J call TRBJ2-3; the match to TRBD2 covers 15 bases. The V gene's germline CDR1 is GTSNPN and CDR2 SVGIG (reference sequence). The CDR3 covers 13 residues. The trim removed 8 bases at V and 5 bases at J, leaving 2 bases unmatched. The CDR3 loop reads CARTSGGEDTQYF. In nucleotides, the CDR3 is TGTGCCCGGACTAGCGGGGGGGAAGATACGCAGTATTTT.

The chain links TRBV4-2 to TRBJ1-5, with D possibly TRBD1 on 5 matching bases. The CDR3 is made up of 14 amino acids. The germline V gene has CDR1 LGHNA and CDR2 YNFKEQ. Between the trimmed V and J ends, which lost 4 bases and 7 bases, there was a span of 14 bases. Written as DNA, the CDR3 is TGTGCCAGCAGCCCAGAATCAGGGCTACAGCCCCAGCATTTT. It is translated as CASSPESGLQPQHF.

The J gene is TRBJ1-2, the V gene TRBV7-8, with 7 bases fitting TRBD1. J lost 5 bases, V lost 3 bases, and 9 bases had no gene match. The CDR3 is 15 residues long. Germline V gene sequence: CDR1 SGHVS, CDR2 FQNEAQ. The DNA for the CDR3 is TGTGCCAGCAGCTTGGGAGGACAGGCACATTATGGCTACACCTTC. The encoded protein is CASSLGGQAHYGYTF.

This clone turned up a few times. V is TRBV3-1 (or the pseudogene TRBV3-2) and J is TRBJ2-6; 8 bases align to TRBD1. V dropped 1 base and J dropped 2; count of bases not matched to a gene: 7. CDR3 length: 18 amino acids. The germline gives CDR1 LGHDT, CDR2 YNNKEL (reference sequence). CDR3 in amino acids: CASSQVDRGDPGANVLTF. In nucleotides, the CDR3 is TGTGCCAGCAGCCAAGTAGACAGGGGAGACCCTGGGGCCAACGTCCTGACTTTC.

The rearrangement joins TRBV21-1 to TRBJ2-1; the table calls TRBD2, which could not be checked here. TRBV21-1 is assigned pseudogene status. The CDR3 covers 16 residues. This chain's CDR3 is CASSKGSGGAQGEQFF. In DNA, the CDR3 is TGTGCCAGCAGCAAAGGGAGCGGGGGGGCTCAGGGTGAGCAGTTCTTC.

This clone was counted a single time. This chain links TRBV9 with TRBJ2-7; 7 nucleotides line up with TRBD2. This CDR3 comprises 15 residues. The V gene's germline CDR1 is SGDLS and CDR2 YYNGEE. Trimming took 0 bases from V and 3 from J; bases not matched to a gene: 6. This CDR3 is CASSVGAGEVYEQYF. CDR3 nucleotides: TGTGCCAGCAGCGTAGGGGCGGGGGAAGTCTACGAGCAGTACTTC.